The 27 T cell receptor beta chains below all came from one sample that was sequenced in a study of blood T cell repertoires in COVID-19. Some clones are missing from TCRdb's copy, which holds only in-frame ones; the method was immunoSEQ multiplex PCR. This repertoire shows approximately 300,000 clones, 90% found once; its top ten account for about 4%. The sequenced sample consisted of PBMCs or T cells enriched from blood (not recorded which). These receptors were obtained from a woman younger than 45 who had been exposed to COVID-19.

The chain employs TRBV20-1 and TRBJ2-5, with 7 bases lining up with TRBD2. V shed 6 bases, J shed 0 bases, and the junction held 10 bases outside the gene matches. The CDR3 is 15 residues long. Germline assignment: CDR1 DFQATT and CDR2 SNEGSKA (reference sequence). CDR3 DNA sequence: TGCAGTGCGAGTGGGTCACGGGGGGACCAAGAGACCCAGTACTTC. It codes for CSASGSRGDQETQYF.

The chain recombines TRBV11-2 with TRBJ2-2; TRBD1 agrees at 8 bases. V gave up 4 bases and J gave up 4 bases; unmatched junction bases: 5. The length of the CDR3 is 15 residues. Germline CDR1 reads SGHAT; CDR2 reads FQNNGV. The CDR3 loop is CASSSDRGRTGELFF. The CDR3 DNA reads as TGTGCCAGCAGCTCCGACAGGGGTCGCACCGGGGAGCTGTTTTTT.

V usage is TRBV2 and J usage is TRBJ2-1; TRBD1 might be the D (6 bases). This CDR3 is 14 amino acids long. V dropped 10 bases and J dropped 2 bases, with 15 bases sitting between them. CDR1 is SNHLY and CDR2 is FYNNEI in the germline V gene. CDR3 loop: CATKGRQAYNEQFF. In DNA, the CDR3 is TGTGCCACCAAAGGGAGACAGGCCTACAATGAGCAGTTCTTC.

The CDR3 DNA reads TGTGCCAGCAGGAACACAGGAATGAACACTGAAGCTTTCTTT. Encoded protein: CASRNTGMNTEAFF. V is TRBV6-4 and J is TRBJ1-1; perhaps TRBD1 as D (5 bases). Trimming took 6 bases from V and 0 from J, leaving 11 bases between them. The CDR3 totals 14 residues. Looked up from germline, CDR1 is MRHNA and CDR2 is SNTAGT.

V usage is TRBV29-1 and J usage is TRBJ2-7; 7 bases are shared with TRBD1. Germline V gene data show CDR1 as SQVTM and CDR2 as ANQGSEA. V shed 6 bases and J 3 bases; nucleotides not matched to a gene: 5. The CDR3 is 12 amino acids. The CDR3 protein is CSVRGYSYEQYF. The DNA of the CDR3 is TGCAGCGTCAGGGGGTATAGCTACGAGCAGTACTTC.

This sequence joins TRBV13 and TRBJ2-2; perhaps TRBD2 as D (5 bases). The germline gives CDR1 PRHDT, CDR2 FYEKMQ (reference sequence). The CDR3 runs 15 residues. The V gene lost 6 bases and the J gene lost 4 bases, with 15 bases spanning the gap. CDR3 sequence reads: CASRLILRGTGELFF. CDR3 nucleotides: TGTGCCAGCAGGTTGATTCTCCGGGGCACCGGGGAGCTGTTTTTT.

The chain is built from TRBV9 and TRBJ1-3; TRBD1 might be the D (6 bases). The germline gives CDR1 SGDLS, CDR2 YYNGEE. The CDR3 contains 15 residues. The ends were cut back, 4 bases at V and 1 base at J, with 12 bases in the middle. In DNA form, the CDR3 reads TGTGCCAGCAGCCGTATCGACAGGTCTGGAAACACCATATATTTT. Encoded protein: CASSRIDRSGNTIYF.

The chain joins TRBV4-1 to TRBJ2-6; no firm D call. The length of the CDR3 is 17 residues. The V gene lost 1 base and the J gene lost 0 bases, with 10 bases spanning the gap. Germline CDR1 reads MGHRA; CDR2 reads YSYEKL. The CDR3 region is CASSQGPRRSGANVLTF. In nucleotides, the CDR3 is TGCGCCAGCAGCCAAGGGCCCCGCCGCTCTGGGGCCAACGTCCTGACTTTC.

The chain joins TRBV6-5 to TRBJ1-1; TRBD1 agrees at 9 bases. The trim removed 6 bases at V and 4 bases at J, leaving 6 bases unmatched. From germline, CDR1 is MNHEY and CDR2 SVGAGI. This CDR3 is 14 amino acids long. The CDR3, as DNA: TGTGCCAGCAGAGCGGGACAGGGAGGCACTGAAGCTTTCTTT. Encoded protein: CASRAGQGGTEAFF.

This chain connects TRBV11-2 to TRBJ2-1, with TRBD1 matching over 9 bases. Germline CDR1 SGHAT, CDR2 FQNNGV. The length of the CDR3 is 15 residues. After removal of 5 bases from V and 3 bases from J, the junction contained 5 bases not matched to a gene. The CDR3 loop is CASSIGQGYYNEQFF. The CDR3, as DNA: TGTGCCAGCAGCATAGGACAGGGGTACTACAATGAGCAGTTCTTC.

CDR3 DNA sequence: TGTGCCAGCAGTGAATCGGGCGGGTTCTACGAGCAGTACTTC. Translating it yields CASSESGGFYEQYF. The chain has TRBV6-1 and TRBJ2-7; D is perhaps TRBD2 (5 bases). From germline, CDR1 is MNHNS and CDR2 SASEGT. V was shortened by 2 bases and J by 3 bases, with 11 bases between the two germline ends. The CDR3 contains 14 residues.

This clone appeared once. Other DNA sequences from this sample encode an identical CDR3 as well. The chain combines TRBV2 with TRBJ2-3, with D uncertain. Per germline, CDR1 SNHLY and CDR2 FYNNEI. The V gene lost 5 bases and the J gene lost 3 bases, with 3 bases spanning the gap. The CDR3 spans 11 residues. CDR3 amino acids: CASSLTDTQYF. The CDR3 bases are TGTGCCAGCAGTCTGACAGATACGCAGTATTTT.

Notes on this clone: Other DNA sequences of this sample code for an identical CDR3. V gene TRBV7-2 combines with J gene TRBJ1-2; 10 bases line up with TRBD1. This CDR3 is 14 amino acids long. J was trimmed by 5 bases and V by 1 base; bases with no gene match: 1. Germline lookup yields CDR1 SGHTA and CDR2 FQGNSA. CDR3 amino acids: CASSLGQGAYGYTF. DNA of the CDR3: TGTGCCAGCAGCTTAGGACAGGGGGCTTATGGCTACACCTTC.

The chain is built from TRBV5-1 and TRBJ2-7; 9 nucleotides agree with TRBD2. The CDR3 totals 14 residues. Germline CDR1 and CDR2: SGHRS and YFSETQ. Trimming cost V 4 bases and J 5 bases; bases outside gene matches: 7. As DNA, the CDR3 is TGCGCCAGCAGCGGGGGACTAGCTCCCAACGAGCAGTACTTC. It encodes CASSGGLAPNEQYF.

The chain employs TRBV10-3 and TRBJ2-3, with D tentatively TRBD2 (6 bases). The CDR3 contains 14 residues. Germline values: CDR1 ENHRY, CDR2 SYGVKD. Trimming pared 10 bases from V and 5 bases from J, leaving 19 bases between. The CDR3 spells CATVPGLPKDTQYF. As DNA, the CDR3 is TGTGCCACGGTCCCGGGACTGCCAAAAGATACGCAGTATTTT.

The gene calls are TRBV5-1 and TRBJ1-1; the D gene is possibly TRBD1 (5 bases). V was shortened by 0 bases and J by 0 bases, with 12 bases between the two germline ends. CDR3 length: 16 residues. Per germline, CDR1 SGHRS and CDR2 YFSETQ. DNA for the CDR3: TGCGCCAGCAGCTTGGATCCAGGGCCCATGAACACTGAAGCTTTCTTT. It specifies CASSLDPGPMNTEAFF.

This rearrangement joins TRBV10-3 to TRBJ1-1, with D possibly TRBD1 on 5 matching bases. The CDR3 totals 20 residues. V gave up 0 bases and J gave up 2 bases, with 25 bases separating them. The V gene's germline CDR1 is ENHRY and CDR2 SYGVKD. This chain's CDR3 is CAISESWGGGERGVNTEAFF. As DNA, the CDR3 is TGTGCCATCAGTGAGTCCTGGGGTGGAGGGGAGAGAGGGGTTAACACTGAAGCTTTCTTT.

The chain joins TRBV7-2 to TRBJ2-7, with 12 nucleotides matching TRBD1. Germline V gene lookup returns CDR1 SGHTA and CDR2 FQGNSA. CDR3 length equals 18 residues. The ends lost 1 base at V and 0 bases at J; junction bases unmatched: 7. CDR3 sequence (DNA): TGTGCCAGCAGCTTAGTCGGGACAGGGGGCGTTGGCTCCTACGAGCAGTACTTC. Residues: CASSLVGTGGVGSYEQYF.

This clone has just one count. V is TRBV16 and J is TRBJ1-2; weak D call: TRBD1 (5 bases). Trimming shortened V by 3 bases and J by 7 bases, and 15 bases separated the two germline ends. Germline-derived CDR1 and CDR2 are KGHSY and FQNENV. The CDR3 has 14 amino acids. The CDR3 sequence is CASSHDSGESGYTF. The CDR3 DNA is TGTGCCAGCAGCCACGATTCGGGGGAATCTGGCTACACCTTC.

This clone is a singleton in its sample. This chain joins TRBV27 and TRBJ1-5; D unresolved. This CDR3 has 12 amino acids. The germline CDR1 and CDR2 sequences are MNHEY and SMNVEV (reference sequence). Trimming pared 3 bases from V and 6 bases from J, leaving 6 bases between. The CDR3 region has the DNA TGTGCCAGCAGTTTCGGTGGTCAGCCCCAGCATTTT. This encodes CASSFGGQPQHF.

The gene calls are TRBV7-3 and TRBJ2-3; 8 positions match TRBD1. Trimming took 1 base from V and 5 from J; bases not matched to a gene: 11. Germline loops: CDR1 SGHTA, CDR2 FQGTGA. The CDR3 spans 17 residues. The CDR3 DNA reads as TGTGCCAGCAGCTTAATGCCAGGGGGCGCGGTTGGAGATACGCAGTATTTT. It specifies CASSLMPGGAVGDTQYF.

The CDR3 here is CASSTPGTGADTCYGYTF. The CDR3 nucleotides read TGTGCCAGCAGCACCCCGGGGACAGGGGCCGACACTTGCTATGGCTACACCTTC. This chain links TRBV21-1 with TRBJ1-2; no DNA check was done on the table's D call, TRBD1. TRBV21-1 is recorded as a pseudogene. The CDR3 runs to 18 residues.

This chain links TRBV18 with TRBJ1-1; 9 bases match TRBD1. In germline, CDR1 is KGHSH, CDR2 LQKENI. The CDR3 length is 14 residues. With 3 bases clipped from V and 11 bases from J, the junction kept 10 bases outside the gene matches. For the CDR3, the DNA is TGTGCCAGCTCACCGGGACAGGGCGCCGAAGGGGCTTTCTTT. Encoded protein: CASSPGQGAEGAFF.

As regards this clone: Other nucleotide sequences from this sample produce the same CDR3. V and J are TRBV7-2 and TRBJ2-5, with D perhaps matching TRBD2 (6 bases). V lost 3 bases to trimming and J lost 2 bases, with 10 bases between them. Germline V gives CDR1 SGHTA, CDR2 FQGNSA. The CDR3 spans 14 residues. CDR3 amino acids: CASSLGGGQETQYF. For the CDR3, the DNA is TGTGCCAGCAGCTTGGGGGGTGGGCAAGAGACCCAGTACTTC.

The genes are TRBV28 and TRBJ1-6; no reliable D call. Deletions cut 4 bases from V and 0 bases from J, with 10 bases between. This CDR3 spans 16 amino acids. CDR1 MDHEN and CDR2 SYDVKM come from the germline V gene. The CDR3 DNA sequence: TGTGCCAGCAGTTCCTTCGCGGACTCCTATAATTCACCCCTCCACTTT. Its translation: CASSSFADSYNSPLHF.

The CDR3: CASSLDTSLAFF. DNA of the CDR3: TGTGCCAGCAGCTTAGATACTAGTCTTGCTTTCTTT. The chain joins TRBV7-9 to TRBJ1-1, with no clear D. There are 12 residues in the CDR3. The germline V and J ends were trimmed by 1 base and 11 bases, with 11 bases remaining between them. Germline CDR1 reads SEHNR; CDR2 reads FQNEAQ (reference sequence).

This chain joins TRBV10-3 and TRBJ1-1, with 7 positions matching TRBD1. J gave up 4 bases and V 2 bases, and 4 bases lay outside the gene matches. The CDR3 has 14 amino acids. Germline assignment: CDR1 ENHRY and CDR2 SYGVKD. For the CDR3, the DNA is TGTGCCATCAGTGAGCGACAGGGCTCCACTGAAGCTTTCTTT. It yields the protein CAISERQGSTEAFF.